One and the same sample provided the 11 T cell receptor beta chains below, sequenced in a study of CD8+ T cells in alopecia areata listed by TCRdb under 2018. The library was generated by the immunoSEQ multiplex PCR assay. To provide template for TCR sequencing, every sample had RNA extracted and reverse transcribed into cDNA. The table was pulled from immuneACCESS by TCRdb, which kept in-frame rearrangements only. Such tables lose some clones; where checked, under half of the loss comes from unresolved V genes, and the rest has no known cause. The sample table records 150,000 to 200,000 clones; around 60% of these occur just once. Jointly, the top ten make up approximately 1.3% of the sample. Taken with the paper, the label for treatment or condition translates to: oral pan-JAK inhibitor, 5-10 mg twice daily. The specimen was CD4+ T cells sorted from blood, collected around week 50, from a patient treated with tofacitinib. These TCRs come from a human donor with alopecia areata.

This chain joins TRBV29-1 and TRBJ1-2; D may be TRBD1 (6 bases). The germline V gene has CDR1 SQVTM and CDR2 ANQGSEA. The CDR3 extends over 12 amino acids. V lost 6 bases to trimming and J lost 4 bases, with 12 bases between them. CDR3 protein: CSVTQGTYGYTF. The CDR3, as DNA: TGCAGCGTAACACAGGGAACCTATGGCTACACCTTC.

This clone showed up just once. J is TRBJ2-5 and V is TRBV2; D perhaps matches TRBD2 (5 bases). CDR3 length equals 14 residues. Germline values: CDR1 SNHLY, CDR2 FYNNEI. The ends were cut back, 2 bases at V and 4 bases at J, with 11 bases in the middle. The CDR3 bases are TGTGCCAGCAGTGAAATATTGGCGGGAGAGACCCAGTACTTC. It specifies CASSEILAGETQYF.

This sequence joins TRBV5-1 and TRBJ2-5, with D possibly matching TRBD2 (5 bases). Trimming removed 1 base at V and 4 bases at J, with 14 bases between. The length of the CDR3 is 15 residues. CDR1 SGHRS and CDR2 YFSETQ come from the germline V gene. CDR3 region: CASSLRLASPETQYF. DNA of the CDR3: TGCGCCAGCAGCTTGAGGCTAGCATCTCCAGAGACCCAGTACTTC.

The count of this clone is one. The chain has TRBV5-5 and TRBJ2-7, with TRBD1 as a possible D gene (5 bases). The germline V and J ends were trimmed by 2 bases and 2 bases, with 11 bases remaining between them. From germline, CDR1 is SGHKS and CDR2 YYEKEE (reference sequence). The CDR3 has 14 residues. In nucleotides, the CDR3 is TGTGCCAGCAGCTTAGGGGCCGGAACCTACGAGCAGTACTTC. Translating gives CASSLGAGTYEQYF. The entire variable domain, with the rest obtained from reference TRBV5-5 and TRBJ2-7, is as follows: DAGVTQSPTHLIKTRGQQVTLRCSPISGHKSVSWYQQVLGQGPQFIFQYYEKEERGRGNFPDRFSARQFPNYSSELNVNALLLGDSALYLCASSLGAGTYEQYFGPGTRLTVT.

The V and J genes are TRBV4-3 and TRBJ1-1; weak D call: TRBD1 (6 bases). The CDR3 runs 15 residues. V lost 0 bases and J lost 5, with 13 bases in between. Germline V lookup: CDR1 LGHNA, CDR2 YSLEER. DNA for the CDR3: TGCGCCAGCAGCCAAGATGCCGGGGGCAAGACTGAAGCTTTCTTT. It specifies CASSQDAGGKTEAFF.

This clone showed up just once. The junction departs from the called germline gene at one end, perhaps through a read error. This chain connects TRBV5-1 to TRBJ1-5; no reliable D call. CDR1 is SGHRS, CDR2 YFSETQ, per germline. The CDR3 sequence is 12 residues long. The CDR3 coding sequence is TGTGCCAGCAGCTTCCCGGGCCAGCCCCAGCATTTT. This gives the protein CASSFPGQPQHF. Based on the CDR3 plus reference TRBV5-1 and TRBJ1-5, the full variable domain is KAGVTQTPRYLIKTRGQQVTLSCSPISGHRSVSWYQQTPGQGLQFLFEYFSETQRNKGNFPGRFSGRQFSNSRSEMNVSTLELGDSALYLCASSFPGQPQHFGDGTRLSIL.

The chain links TRBV6-5 to TRBJ2-7; D not certain. The germline V gene encodes CDR1 MNHEY and CDR2 SVGAGI. Trimming shortened V by 2 bases and J by 5 bases, and 7 bases separated the two germline ends. The CDR3 totals 12 residues. CDR3 in amino acids: CASSYVGNEQYF. As DNA, the CDR3 is TGTGCCAGCAGTTACGTAGGGAACGAGCAGTACTTC.

This clone was seen a handful of times. The rearrangement uses TRBV5-8 and TRBJ2-1; TRBD1 matches at 7 bases. Per germline, CDR1 SGHTS and CDR2 YDEGEE. V trimming: 5 bases; J trimming: 5 bases; junction bases outside the gene matches: 10. The CDR3 runs to 15 residues. The CDR3 region is CASSYDRVSNNEQFF. The DNA of the CDR3 is TGTGCCAGCAGTTACGACAGGGTTTCAAACAATGAGCAGTTCTTC.

The chain joins TRBV2 to TRBJ1-5; D gene uncertain. The germline V gene has CDR1 SNHLY and CDR2 FYNNEI. V lost 4 bases and J lost 7, with 11 bases in between. The CDR3 spans 13 residues. DNA of the CDR3: TGTGCCAGCAGTGTCGATTTGGACCAGCCCCAGCATTTT. It specifies CASSVDLDQPQHF. Full variable domain (rest looked up from reference TRBV2 and TRBJ1-5): EPEVTQTPSHQVTQMGQEVILRCVPISNHLYFYWYRQILGQKVEFLVSFYNNEISEKSEIFDDQFSVERPDGSNFTLKIRSTKLEDSAMYFCASSVDLDQPQHFGDGTRLSIL.

In its sample, this clone was seen a few times. The chain links TRBV29-1 to TRBJ2-2; TRBD2 is a possible D gene (6 bases). Trimming shortened V by 7 bases and J by 1 base, and 10 bases separated the two germline ends. Germline V gene sequence: CDR1 SQVTM, CDR2 ANQGSEA. This CDR3 contains 13 residues. The CDR3, as DNA: TGCAGCGCCGAGGAGGGGAACACCGGGGAGCTGTTTTTT. This gives the protein CSAEEGNTGELFF.

The chain combines TRBV29-1 with TRBJ1-1; D call uncertain. This CDR3 has 12 residues. Deletions cut 7 bases from V and 4 bases from J, with 13 bases between. Germline assignment: CDR1 SQVTM and CDR2 ANQGSEA. CDR3 in amino acids: CSATTHTTEAFF. In DNA, the CDR3 is TGCAGCGCCACAACCCACACCACTGAAGCTTTCTTT.